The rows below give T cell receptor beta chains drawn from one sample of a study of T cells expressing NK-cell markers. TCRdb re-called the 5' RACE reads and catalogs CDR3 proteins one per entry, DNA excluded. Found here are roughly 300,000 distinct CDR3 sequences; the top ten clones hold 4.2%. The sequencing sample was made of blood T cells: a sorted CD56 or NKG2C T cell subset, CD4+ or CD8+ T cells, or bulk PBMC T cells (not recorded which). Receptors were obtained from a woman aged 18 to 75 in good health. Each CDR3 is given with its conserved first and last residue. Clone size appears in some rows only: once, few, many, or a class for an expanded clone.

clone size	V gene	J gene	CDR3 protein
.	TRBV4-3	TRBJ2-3	CASSQMLGSGTDTQYF
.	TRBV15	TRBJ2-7	CATSTLTGHYEQYF
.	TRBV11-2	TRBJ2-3	CASSLLREGTDTQYF
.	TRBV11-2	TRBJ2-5	CASSLAARQGETQYF
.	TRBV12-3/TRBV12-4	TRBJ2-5	CASSPRTGTYQETQYF
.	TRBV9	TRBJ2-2	CASSVGLAGGTGELFF
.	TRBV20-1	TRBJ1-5	CSASLFSLDQPQHF
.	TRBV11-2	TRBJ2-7	CASSSSSGRGYEQYF
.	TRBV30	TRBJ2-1	CAWSETHGSYNEQFF
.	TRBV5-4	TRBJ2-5	CASSLAQGVAETQYF
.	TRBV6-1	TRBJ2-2	CASTRRSSTGELFF
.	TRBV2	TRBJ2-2	CASSVGTANTGELFF
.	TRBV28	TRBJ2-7	CASSLQTKYEQYF
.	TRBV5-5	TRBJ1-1	CASSFRLAGGMNTEAFF
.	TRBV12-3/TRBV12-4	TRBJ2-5	CASSSSGGKETQYF
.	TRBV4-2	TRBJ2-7	CASSQDSAYEQYF
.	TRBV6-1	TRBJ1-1	CASRTLGRGAATEAFF
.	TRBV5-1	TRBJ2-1	CATSSGSSYNEQFF
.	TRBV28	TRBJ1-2	CASSSPPRTGVGYTF
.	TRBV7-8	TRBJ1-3	CASSLLRDGNTIYF
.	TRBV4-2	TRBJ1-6	CASSQDLGSSYNSPLHF
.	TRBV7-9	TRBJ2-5	CASSIGGTSGQETQYF
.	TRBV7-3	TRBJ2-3	CASSFGESSGRDTQYF
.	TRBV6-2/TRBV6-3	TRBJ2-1	CASRGGQGTYNEQFF
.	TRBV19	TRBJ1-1	CASRTGPGQGAREAFF
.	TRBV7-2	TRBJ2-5	CASSSRAGQTQYF
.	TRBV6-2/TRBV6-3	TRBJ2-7	CASSYGDVSREQYF
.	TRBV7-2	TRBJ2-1	CASSLLQGGYNEQFF
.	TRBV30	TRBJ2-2	CAWASAYTGELFF
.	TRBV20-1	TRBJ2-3	CSVRTSMGTDTQYF
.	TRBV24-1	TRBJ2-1	CATRQDAYNEQFF
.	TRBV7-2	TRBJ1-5	CASSLEEGLRQPQHF
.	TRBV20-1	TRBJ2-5	CSARPRLAAGRETQYF
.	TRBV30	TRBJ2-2	CAWRREGLGELFF
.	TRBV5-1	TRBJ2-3	CASSIGTDTQYF
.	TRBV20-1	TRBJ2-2	CSAPGQGKGGELFF
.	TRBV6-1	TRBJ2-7	CASSISLGPNSYEQYF
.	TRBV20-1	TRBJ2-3	CSGGGADTDTQYF
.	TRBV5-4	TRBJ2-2	CASSLDPGTGELFF
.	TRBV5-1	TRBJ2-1	CASSLNTGGSYNEQFF
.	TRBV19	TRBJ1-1	CASRKDTEAFF
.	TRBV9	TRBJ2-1	CASSVEKAGTSRNEQFF
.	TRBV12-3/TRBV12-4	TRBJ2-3	CASSSGQFTDTQYF
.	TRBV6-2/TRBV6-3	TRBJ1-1	CASSYRFPGLNTEAFF
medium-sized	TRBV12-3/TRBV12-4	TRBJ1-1	CASRSQGSSVTEAFF
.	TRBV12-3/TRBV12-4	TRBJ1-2	CASTVEVRHGYTF